This record concerns one T cell receptor beta chain sequence. Since no conserved phenylalanine or tryptophan closes the CDR3, a read error is the likely cause. CDR1 is SGHRS, CDR2 YFSETQ, per germline. This CDR3 has 16 amino acids. These data are taken from a study of tumor-infiltrating lymphocytes in primary liver carcinoma. Starting material for RNA and DNA co-extraction consisted of about 17-31 mg of unsorted bulk tissue. Every patient had chronic HBV infection and was treatment-naive. Reverse transcription of around 500 ng total RNA with a constant-region primer produced TCR beta cDNA. Three nested multiplex PCR rounds, a slightly modified ARM-PCR method, built the TCR beta libraries. The first two PCR rounds used TRBV1-TRBV30 primers with a Cbeta primer, roughly 10 cycles each. TCRdb reanalysed the multiplex PCR reads using MiXCR and keeps one entry per CDR3 protein. The sample contains about 70,000 distinct CDR3 sequences, more than 60% of which appear only once.

This TCR was recovered from a man aged 35-49 years with primary liver carcinoma and hepatitis B virus infection. This chain links TRBV5-1 with TRBJ2-3, with 9 bases fitting TRBD2. The sample was liver tumor tissue from sampling region 4. Stated subset: tumor region T4, right-lateral pole. This CDR3 reads CANSLEPREGIDTQYL. For the CDR3, the DNA is TGCGCCAACAGCTTGGAGCCGCGGGAGGGTATAGATACGCAGTATCTT.